Listed below are T cell receptor beta chains from one sample, sequenced in a study of T-cell reconstitution after alpha-beta-depleted transplantation in children. One entry per CDR3 protein results from TCRdb running MiXCR on the PCR reads. The table records hundreds of thousands of distinct CDR3 sequences, roughly 17% of them present only once. The sample consisted of PBMCs from the stem cell graft donor, taken from the stem cell graft. The receptors here all came from a human donor who donated a stem cell graft to a child with acute myeloid leukemia. Each CDR3 is given with its conserved first and last residue. D genes are given only for firm matches. The size entry is marked missing in some rows and otherwise reads once, few, many or a size class.

CDR3aa,CDR3nt,j_gene,v_gene,abundance,d_gene
CSAQPGVTDTQYF,TGCAGTGCTCAGCCAGGTGTCACAGATACGCAGTATTTT,TRBJ2-3,TRBV20-1,many,NA
CSASGERGDGELFF,TGCAGTGCTAGTGGCGAGCGGGGGGACGGGGAGCTGTTTTTT,TRBJ2-2,TRBV20-1,many,TRBD2
CSAGSMIGETQYF,TGCAGTGCTGGATCAATGATTGGAGAGACCCAGTACTTC,TRBJ2-5,TRBV20-1,few,NA
CASSFLEDLNTEAFF,TGTGCCAGCAGTTTTTTAGAGGATTTGAACACTGAAGCTTTCTTT,TRBJ1-1,TRBV12-3/TRBV12-4,NA,NA
CASSPRTSRSSYNEQFF,TGTGCCAGCAGCCCACGGACTAGCCGGAGCTCCTACAATGAGCAGTTCTTC,TRBJ2-1,TRBV7-9,NA,TRBD2
CASSAKTGGGNTEAFF,TGTGCCAGCAGCGCAAAAACAGGGGGCGGGAACACTGAAGCTTTCTTT,TRBJ1-1,TRBV7-8,NA,TRBD1
CSARDFGQVGTEAFF,TGCAGTGCTAGGGACTTTGGACAGGTTGGCACTGAAGCTTTCTTT,TRBJ1-1,TRBV20-1,NA,TRBD1
CASSPRTGNNSPLHF,TGTGCCAGCAGCCCCCGGACAGGCAACAATTCACCCCTCCACTTT,TRBJ1-6,TRBV7-2,many,TRBD1
CASSHTRGLYTGELFF,TGTGCCAGCAGCCACACCAGGGGATTGTACACCGGGGAGCTGTTTTTT,TRBJ2-2,TRBV7-9,few,NA
CASSQAGTDDEAFF,TGCGCCAGCAGCCAAGCCGGGACAGATGATGAAGCTTTCTTT,TRBJ1-1,TRBV4-3,many,TRBD1
CASSLPGLTPQYF,TGTGCCAGCAGTTTACCCGGGCTAACCCCGCAGTATTTT,TRBJ2-3,TRBV28,NA,NA
CSASGTGLGEKLFF,TGCAGTGCTAGCGGGACAGGGCTGGGTGAAAAACTGTTTTTT,TRBJ1-4,TRBV20-1,many,TRBD1
CSARTDRNTEAFF,TGCAGTGCTAGGACGGACAGGAACACTGAAGCTTTCTTT,TRBJ1-1,TRBV20-1,many,NA
CASTGGGVTGANVLTF,TGTGCCAGCACTGGCGGGGGGGTAACTGGGGCCAACGTCCTGACTTTC,TRBJ2-6,TRBV13,few,TRBD2
CASSYRTPKGYGYTF,TGTGCCAGCAGCTATAGGACACCCAAGGGCTATGGCTACACCTTC,TRBJ1-2,TRBV5-6,NA,NA
CASSTPRQTLRGTEAFF,TGTGCCAGCAGTACCCCCCGACAGACCCTCCGGGGCACTGAAGCTTTCTTT,TRBJ1-1,TRBV6-1,NA,NA
CASSPDRYNSPLHF,TGCGCCAGCAGCCCGGACAGATATAATTCACCCCTCCACTTT,TRBJ1-6,TRBV4-3,NA,NA
CASSFSGSPLHF,TGTGCCAGCAGCTTTAGCGGTTCACCCCTCCACTTT,TRBJ1-6,TRBV7-2,many,NA
CSALSGGAGDTDTQYF,TGCAGTGCTCTTAGCGGGGGGGCTGGAGACACAGATACGCAGTATTTT,TRBJ2-3,TRBV20-1,NA,TRBD2
CASSVSGSLTGELFF,TGTGCCAGCAGCGTATCGGGCAGCCTCACCGGGGAGCTGTTTTTT,TRBJ2-2,TRBV9,many,NA
CASSERLWETQYF,TGTGCCAGCAGTGAAAGGCTGTGGGAGACCCAGTACTTC,TRBJ2-5,TRBV2,NA,NA
CASSAYRGANTEAFF,TGTGCCAGCAGTGCCTACAGGGGCGCGAACACTGAAGCTTTCTTT,TRBJ1-1,TRBV6-1,many,TRBD1
CASSLLASGAGQTYGYTF,TGTGCCAGCAGCTTACTTGCGTCGGGGGCGGGACAGACATATGGCTACACCTTC,TRBJ1-2,TRBV7-2,NA,TRBD1
CSARGSSGGWTGELFF,TGCAGTGCTAGAGGGTCTAGCGGGGGGTGGACCGGGGAGCTGTTTTTT,TRBJ2-2,TRBV20-1,NA,TRBD2
CASSNRQADQKLFF,TGTGCCAGCAGCAACCGACAGGCGGACCAAAAACTGTTTTTT,TRBJ1-4,TRBV7-2,many,NA
CASSLQGRNGNQPQHF,TGTGCCAGCAGTCTTCAGGGGAGGAACGGCAATCAGCCCCAGCATTTT,TRBJ1-5,TRBV7-2,NA,NA